A selection of T cell receptor beta chains follows, all from one sample in a study of cytomegalovirus exposure and HLA in healthy donors. TCRdb's table, derived via immunoSEQ multiplex PCR, lists solely in-frame clones and lacks some. In the table there are about 200,000 clones, roughly four fifths of which are singletons. Sequenced material: PBMCs. The source of these receptors is a man aged 25-40 years in good health and CMV-seronegative. The CDR3 runs from the conserved cysteine through the conserved F or W. D genes are given only for firm matches. Not every row has a clone size; where given, it reads once, few, many or a size class.

abundance	j_gene	d_gene	v_gene	CDR3nt	CDR3aa
NA	TRBJ2-1	TRBD1	TRBV5-1	TGCGCCAGCAGGTGGACAGGGGGTTTCCATGAGCAGTTCTTC	CASRWTGGFHEQFF
NA	TRBJ2-1	NA	TRBV4-1	TGCGCCAGCAGCCAAGTAGGTGGGGCAGGGGCGCACAATGAGCAGTTCTTC	CASSQVGGAGAHNEQFF
NA	TRBJ1-3	NA	TRBV5-1	TGCGCCAGCAGCCCCCTCCCGGGACTCTCTGGAAACACCATATATTTT	CASSPLPGLSGNTIYF
NA	TRBJ2-7	NA	TRBV2	TGTGCCAGCAGTGCTAACCATGCCTCCGTTGGGCAGTACTTC	CASSANHASVGQYF
few	TRBJ2-1	NA	TRBV6-5	TGTGCCAGCAGTCCCGAGCCTAGCCACTACAATGAGCAGTTCTTC	CASSPEPSHYNEQFF
NA	TRBJ2-3	TRBD2	TRBV28	TGTGCCAGCAGTTCACCCTCCTCTAGCGGGAGGTTGGTAGATACGCAGTATTTT	CASSSPSSSGRLVDTQYF
NA	TRBJ2-1	TRBD2	TRBV7-3	TGTGCCAGCAGCACCGGGACTAGCGGGATAGATGAGCAGTTCTTC	CASSTGTSGIDEQFF
NA	TRBJ2-7	NA	TRBV4-1	TGCGCCAGCAGCCAAGATCCGTCCTACCCCGGCTACGAGCAGTACTTC	CASSQDPSYPGYEQYF
NA	TRBJ2-7	TRBD2	TRBV7-2	TGTGCCAGCAGCTTAGAATTGGGGGGGGACTCCTACGAGCAGTACTTC	CASSLELGGDSYEQYF
NA	TRBJ2-7	TRBD2	TRBV4-1	TGCGCCAGCAGCCAACTAGCGGGAGGGCCCCTTGGCTCCTACGAGCAGTACTTC	CASSQLAGGPLGSYEQYF
NA	TRBJ2-7	NA	TRBV7-9	TGTGCCAGCAGCTTAGAGGGGTCCCCCCTCTACGAGCAGTACTTC	CASSLEGSPLYEQYF
NA	TRBJ1-4	TRBD1	TRBV2	TGTGCCAGCAGCTGGGGACAGATTAATGAAAAACTGTTTTTT	CASSWGQINEKLFF
NA	TRBJ2-1	NA	TRBV10-3	TGTGCCATCAGTGAGTCGGGAGTTGAGCAGTTCTTC	CAISESGVEQFF
NA	TRBJ2-3	TRBD2	TRBV4-2	TGTGCCAGCAGCCATGGACTAGCGGGAGCTTTTGGAGATACGCAGTATTTT	CASSHGLAGAFGDTQYF
NA	TRBJ1-1	TRBD1	TRBV6-1	TGTGCCAGCAGTGTCGGGACAGGGACCACTGAAGCTTTCTTT	CASSVGTGTTEAFF
NA	TRBJ2-1	NA	TRBV7-3	TGTGCCAGCAGCTTAGGGGCTGGGTCCTACAATGAGCAGTTCTTC	CASSLGAGSYNEQFF
few	TRBJ1-5	NA	TRBV5-6	TGTGCCAGCAGCGCCCAGGGTATGAGCAATCAGCCCCAGCATTTT	CASSAQGMSNQPQHF
NA	TRBJ2-3	TRBD2	TRBV5-1	TGCGACAGCAGCGAGACGGCGGGAGGCACAGATACGCAGTATTTT	CDSSETAGGTDTQYF
few	TRBJ2-3	TRBD2	TRBV25-1	TGTGCCAGCAGTGGAGCGGGAGCGGCAGATACGCAGTATTTT	CASSGAGAADTQYF
NA	TRBJ2-5	TRBD2	TRBV6-1	TGTGCCAGCAGCCACACCGGGACTAGCAAAAAGACCCAGTACTTC	CASSHTGTSKKTQYF
few	TRBJ1-5	NA	TRBV10-2	TGCGCCAGCAATGCGGGAGCAGGCAATCAGCCCCAGCATTTT	CASNAGAGNQPQHF
NA	TRBJ2-3	NA	TRBV11-2	TGTGCCAGCAGCTTAGAAGGTTTAGCTCTAGGCACAGATACGCAGTATTTT	CASSLEGLALGTDTQYF
NA	TRBJ1-5	NA	TRBV19	TGTGCCAGTAGTATAGTCCGGGGTAGCAATCAGCCCCAGCATTTT	CASSIVRGSNQPQHF
few	TRBJ2-7	NA	TRBV6-1	TGTGCCAGCAGTGAAGCGCGGGCGGGGAGGTGGTACGAGCAGTACTTC	CASSEARAGRWYEQYF
NA	TRBJ2-7	NA	TRBV9	TGTGCCAGCAGCGGCGGGCAGAATGGCTACGAGCAGTACTTC	CASSGGQNGYEQYF
NA	TRBJ2-1	NA	TRBV5-1	TGCGCCAGCAGCTTGGATGTCAGGGGAACCTACAATGAGCAGTTCTTC	CASSLDVRGTYNEQFF
few	TRBJ1-6	TRBD1	TRBV2	TGTGCCAGCAGTGAAATCCGCGGGACAGGGTTTAGTGCCCTCCACTTT	CASSEIRGTGFSALHF
NA	TRBJ1-5	NA	TRBV7-6	TGTGCCAGCAGCTTAAATCCCGGGTCCCCTAATCAGCCCCAGCATTTT	CASSLNPGSPNQPQHF
NA	TRBJ2-2	NA	TRBV15	TGTGCCACCAGCAGAGTTCCCCAGGGACACCCGAACACCGGGGAGCTGTTTTTT	CATSRVPQGHPNTGELFF
few	TRBJ1-2	TRBD1	TRBV2	TGTGCCTCAGGACAGGGGGGAGACTATGGCTACACCTTC	CASGQGGDYGYTF
NA	TRBJ2-5	TRBD1	TRBV5-1	TGCGCCAGCAGCCCCGGGGACAGGGAACGGGAGACCCAGTACTTC	CASSPGDRERETQYF
NA	TRBJ2-5	TRBD2	TRBV2	TGTGCCAGCAGTGGGGGGAGGGTGAGGGAGACCCAGTACTTC	CASSGGRVRETQYF
NA	TRBJ2-7	TRBD1	TRBV30	TGTGCCTGGAGACAGGGGGGCGAGCAGTACTTC	CAWRQGGEQYF
few	TRBJ2-1	TRBD2	TRBV6-1	TGTGCCAGCAGCTTAAGCGGGAGCGTCTACAATGAGCAGTTCTTC	CASSLSGSVYNEQFF
NA	TRBJ1-6	NA	TRBV27	TGTGCCAGCAGTTTACTAGGGGCAAATAATTCACCCCTCCACTTT	CASSLLGANNSPLHF
NA	TRBJ2-5	TRBD1	TRBV7-9	TGTGCCAGCAGCGGACGGGACAGGGTCCAAGAGACCCAGTACTTC	CASSGRDRVQETQYF
once	TRBJ1-1	TRBD1	TRBV27	TGTGCCAGCAGTTACCGGACAGGGGTGGCGAACACTGAAGCTTTCTTT	CASSYRTGVANTEAFF
NA	TRBJ2-7	TRBD1	TRBV5-1	TGCGCCAGCAGCTTGGGAACAGGGGTGTCCGAGCAGTACTTC	CASSLGTGVSEQYF
NA	TRBJ2-7	TRBD2	TRBV2	TGTGCCAGCAGTGAGGGGACTAGCCGGTACGAGCAGTACTTC	CASSEGTSRYEQYF
NA	TRBJ2-7	NA	TRBV29-1	TGCAGCGTTGAAGATAGGTGGCAGGGCGGCTACGAGCAGTACTTC	CSVEDRWQGGYEQYF
NA	TRBJ2-7	NA	TRBV10-2	TGCGCCAGCAGTAACGGACTCTCATCGGGCGAGCAGTACTTC	CASSNGLSSGEQYF
NA	TRBJ2-3	TRBD2	TRBV9	TGTGCCAGCAGCCCTAGCGGGAGGGACACAGATACGCAGTATTTT	CASSPSGRDTDTQYF
few	TRBJ2-3	TRBD2	TRBV4-2	TGTGCCAGCAGCCGGGAGGGGACTCCTGACACAGATACGCAGTATTTT	CASSREGTPDTDTQYF
once	TRBJ1-6	TRBD1	TRBV25-1	TGTGCCAGCAGTGAGGGACAGGGGTTTTCACCCCTCCACTTT	CASSEGQGFSPLHF
NA	TRBJ2-7	TRBD2	TRBV7-8	TGTGCCAGCAGCTTGCAAGGGAGGGACCACGAGCAGTACTTC	CASSLQGRDHEQYF
NA	TRBJ1-1	TRBD1	TRBV7-3	TGTGCCAGCAGCCCTGGGGACAGATACACTGAAGCTTTCTTT	CASSPGDRYTEAFF
NA	TRBJ1-2	TRBD1	TRBV29-1	TGCAGCGTTGAAACAGGGGGCGCTGGCTACACCTTC	CSVETGGAGYTF
NA	TRBJ2-3	NA	TRBV28	TGTGCCAGCAGTTCCCAGCGCGGGACAGGCACAGATACGCAGTATTTT	CASSSQRGTGTDTQYF
many	TRBJ1-5	TRBD1	TRBV19	TGTGCCAGTAGTATAGAGGGGACAGGGCATCAGCCCCAGCATTTT	CASSIEGTGHQPQHF
NA	TRBJ2-3	NA	TRBV5-1	TGCGCCAGCAGCCCTTCCACAGATACGCAGTATTTT	CASSPSTDTQYF
NA	TRBJ2-2	TRBD2	TRBV7-9	TGTGCCAGCAGCGAAGCGGGGGGTAACACCGGGGAGCTGTTTTTT	CASSEAGGNTGELFF
NA	TRBJ1-2	TRBD1	TRBV4-2	TGTGCCAGCAGCCAAGCCACAGGGGGGAACTATGGCTACACCTTC	CASSQATGGNYGYTF
NA	TRBJ2-7	NA	TRBV2	TGTGCCAGCGGGAGTGGGGCGGGAGAGCAGTACTTC	CASGSGAGEQYF
few	TRBJ1-5	TRBD1	TRBV7-9	TGTGCCAGCAGCCCAGGGACAGGGTATAGCAATCAGCCCCAGCATTTT	CASSPGTGYSNQPQHF
NA	TRBJ2-7	NA	TRBV5-4	TGTGCCAGCAGCGCCGACAGGACGCGCGAGCAGTACTTC	CASSADRTREQYF
NA	TRBJ1-1	NA	TRBV5-1	TGCGCCAGCAGCCTAGAGCCAAACACTGAAGCTTTCTTT	CASSLEPNTEAFF
NA	TRBJ2-5	NA	TRBV2	TGTGCCAGCAGTGACCTCCGAACAGGAGCCCAAGAGACCCAGTACTTC	CASSDLRTGAQETQYF
NA	TRBJ2-7	TRBD1	TRBV19	TGTGCCAGTAGTAGAGACAGGGGTTGGGAGCAGTACTTC	CASSRDRGWEQYF
once	TRBJ2-3	NA	TRBV18	TGTGCCAGCTCACCACGGGGGGCAGATACGCAGTATTTT	CASSPRGADTQYF